This entry lists 19 T cell receptor beta chains sequenced from one sample in a study of cytomegalovirus exposure and HLA in healthy donors. 13 Jbeta primers and 60 Vbeta primers were used for the PCR. The assay was immunoSEQ multiplex PCR, and TCRdb's table has in-frame clones only and misses some. This table has 160,000 or so clones, almost 85% appearing once. Material for sequencing was PBMCs. The receptor source for this set is a woman aged 50 to 60 in good health and CMV-seronegative.

CDR3 amino acids: CASSPRDREYEKLFF. The CDR3 DNA is TGTGCCAGCAGCCCCCGGGACAGAGAGTATGAAAAACTGTTTTTT. The V gene is TRBV11-2, the J gene TRBJ1-4; TRBD1 matches 7 bases. CDR1 is SGHAT and CDR2 is FQNNGV in the germline V gene. The CDR3 extends over 15 amino acids. The J segment lost 6 bases and the V segment lost 5 bases, leaving 9 bases of the junction unmatched.

The chain combines TRBV7-8 with TRBJ2-7; D might be TRBD2 (6 bases). There are 13 residues in the CDR3. Germline V gene data show CDR1 as SGHVS and CDR2 as FQNEAQ. Trimming removed 5 bases from V and 3 bases from J, with 11 bases in between. The DNA of the CDR3 is TGTGCCAGCAGCCCTTGGGGGGTCTACGAGCAGTACTTC. Residues: CASSPWGVYEQYF.

The chain has TRBV5-1 and TRBJ2-3, with TRBD1 identical over 12 bases. The CDR3 extends over 18 amino acids. Germline CDR1 is SGHRS and CDR2 is YFSETQ. Germline trimming cut 1 base from V and 1 base from J; bases unmatched to any gene: 7. Written as DNA, the CDR3 is TGCGCCAGCAGCTTGCCGGGACAGGGGGCTTGGGGCACAGATACGCAGTATTTT. It encodes CASSLPGQGAWGTDTQYF.

This rearrangement joins TRBV11-1 to TRBJ1-1, with a possible D match to TRBD1 (6 bases). Germline V gene lookup returns CDR1 SGHAT and CDR2 FQDESV (reference sequence). The CDR3 has 17 residues. V lost 4 bases to trimming and J lost 1 base, with 19 bases between them. CDR3 loop: CASSSPSGRGRNTEAFF. The CDR3 coding sequence is TGTGCCAGCAGCTCCCCGAGCGGCAGGGGAAGGAACACTGAAGCTTTCTTT. The full variable domain, rest sourced from reference TRBV11-1 and TRBJ1-1, is EAEVAQSPRYKITEKSQAVAFWCDPISGHATLYWYRQILGQGPELLVQFQDESVVDDSQLPKDRFSAERLKGVDSTLKIQPAELGDSAMYLCASSSPSGRGRNTEAFFGQGTRLTVV.

This chain connects TRBV5-1 to TRBJ1-5; 8 nucleotides match TRBD1. The CDR3 is 16 amino acids. The J segment lost 2 bases and the V segment lost 0 bases, leaving 4 bases of the junction unmatched. Germline V gene lookup returns CDR1 SGHRS and CDR2 YFSETQ. The CDR3 DNA reads TGCGCCAGCAGCTTGGCCCCGACAGGGGGCAATCAGCCCCAGCATTTT. Its translation is CASSLAPTGGNQPQHF.

The gene calls are TRBV28 and TRBJ2-2; D is possibly TRBD2 (5 bases). V shed 3 bases and J shed 1 base, with 9 bases lying between them. This CDR3 is 15 amino acids long. From germline, CDR1 is MDHEN and CDR2 SYDVKM. The CDR3 sequence: CASSFYGMNTGELFF. The CDR3 nucleotides are TGTGCCAGCAGTTTTTACGGGATGAACACCGGGGAGCTGTTTTTT.

V is TRBV7-3 and J is TRBJ2-3; possible D gene TRBD2, 5 bases. V was pared by 5 bases and J by 1 base, with 7 bases between. Germline values: CDR1 SGHTA, CDR2 FQGTGA. The CDR3 has 13 amino acids. The DNA of the CDR3 is TGTGCCAGCAGCGGTAGCGGCACAGATACGCAGTATTTT. It encodes CASSGSGTDTQYF.

The chain links TRBV6-5 to TRBJ2-1; 10 bases are a match to TRBD2. CDR1 is MNHEY and CDR2 is SVGAGI in the germline V gene. V shed 2 bases, J shed 5 bases, and the junction held 6 bases outside the gene matches. The CDR3 sequence is 16 residues long. The CDR3 sequence is CASSYLGLAENNEQFF. CDR3 coding DNA: TGTGCCAGCAGTTACCTCGGACTAGCGGAAAACAATGAGCAGTTCTTC.

This clone appeared a single time. The rearrangement uses TRBV7-9 and TRBJ2-3; 7 positions agree with TRBD1. Trimming removed 4 bases from V and 0 bases from J; junction bases left unmatched: 1. Germline V lookup: CDR1 SEHNR, CDR2 FQNEAQ (reference sequence). The CDR3 consists of 14 residues. The CDR3 reads CASSYRGSTDTQYF. For the CDR3, the DNA is TGTGCCAGCAGCTACAGGGGAAGCACAGATACGCAGTATTTT.

The chain employs TRBV7-2 and TRBJ2-2; possible D gene TRBD1, 5 bases. The CDR3 runs 15 residues. The germline V gene encodes CDR1 SGHTA and CDR2 FQGNSA. Trimming shortened V by 5 bases and J by 1 base, and 11 bases separated the two germline ends. The CDR3 protein is CASSAHQGNTGELFF. The DNA for the CDR3 is TGTGCCAGCAGCGCACATCAGGGGAACACCGGGGAGCTGTTTTTT.

This chain uses TRBV5-1 with TRBJ1-1; D is possibly TRBD1 (6 bases). The V end was cut by 4 bases, the J end by 4 bases, with 17 bases between. There are 15 residues in the CDR3. The germline V gene has CDR1 SGHRS and CDR2 YFSETQ. CDR3 in amino acids: CASSTGQLAFTEAFF. For the CDR3, the DNA is TGCGCCAGCAGCACTGGACAGCTAGCATTCACTGAAGCTTTCTTT.

The V call is TRBV16, the J call TRBJ1-3; D not certain. This CDR3 is 12 amino acids long. Germline CDR1 reads KGHSY; CDR2 reads FQNENV. Trimming pared 5 bases from V and 4 bases from J, leaving 6 bases between. Here the CDR3 DNA reads TGTGCCAGCAGCGCCACAGGAAACACCATATATTTT. This encodes CASSATGNTIYF.

The CDR3 sequence: CASSVLTDEQYF. CDR3 nucleotides: TGTGCCAGCAGTGTTCTTACTGACGAGCAGTACTTC. This chain uses TRBV28 with TRBJ2-7; no clear D. Trimming removed 5 bases at V and 5 bases at J, with 10 bases between. CDR3 length: 12 residues. Germline CDR1 reads MDHEN; CDR2 reads SYDVKM.

This chain connects TRBV28 to TRBJ2-1; 9 bases line up with TRBD2. Germline CDR1 reads MDHEN; CDR2 reads SYDVKM. Trimming at V came to 8 bases and at J to 9 bases, leaving 14 bases not matched to a gene. The length of the CDR3 is 15 residues. CDR3 in DNA: TGTGCCAGCCGTGCGGCGGGAGGGCGGTCGGGTGAGCAGTTCTTC. Its protein product is CASRAAGGRSGEQFF. The variable domain in full, with the rest retrieved from reference TRBV28 and TRBJ2-1, is DVKVTQSSRYLVKRTGEKVFLECVQDMDHENMFWYRQDPGLGLRLIYFSYDVKMKEKGDIPEGYSVSREKKERFSLILESASTNQTSMYLCASRAAGGRSGEQFFGPGTRLTVL.

The V gene is TRBV18, the J gene TRBJ1-1; D is perhaps TRBD1 (5 bases). This CDR3 is 13 amino acids long. Trimming shortened V by 3 bases and J by 3 bases, and 8 bases separated the two germline ends. From germline, CDR1 is KGHSH and CDR2 LQKENI. The DNA for the CDR3 is TGTGCCAGCTCACCTTCGACAGACACTGAAGCTTTCTTT. This sequence encodes CASSPSTDTEAFF.

The CDR3 DNA is TGTGCCAGCAGCGTACGGGGGTCCGGTTCTGAAGCTTTCTTT. This gives the protein CASSVRGSGSEAFF. The chain couples TRBV9 to TRBJ1-1; a possible D gene is TRBD1 (5 bases). The V gene's germline CDR1 is SGDLS and CDR2 YYNGEE. Trimming pared 1 base from V and 6 bases from J, leaving 13 bases between. The CDR3 has 14 amino acids.

The chain is built from TRBV18 and TRBJ2-5; possibly TRBD2 for D (5 bases). The CDR3 spans 14 residues. Per the germline V gene, CDR1 is KGHSH and CDR2 is LQKENI. The V end lost 3 bases, the J end lost 1 base, and 9 bases lay between the germline ends. The CDR3 DNA reads as TGTGCCAGCTCACCCTCAGGAGGCCAAGAGACCCAGTACTTC. Protein: CASSPSGGQETQYF.

This chain links TRBV27 with TRBJ2-3; D unclear. The V end was cut by 3 bases, the J end by 6 bases, with 10 bases between. Germline values: CDR1 MNHEY, CDR2 SMNVEV (reference sequence). The CDR3 totals 13 residues. The CDR3 coding sequence is TGTGCCAGCAGTTTTTTAAAGCGTGATACGCAGTATTTT. It is translated as CASSFLKRDTQYF.

The genes are TRBV19 and TRBJ2-4; a weak D match, TRBD1 (5 bases). The V and J ends lost 3 bases and 0 bases respectively, with 21 bases between them. Germline lookup yields CDR1 LNHDA and CDR2 SQIVND (reference sequence). The CDR3 is 19 residues long. DNA of the CDR3: TGTGCCAGTAGTATTGCCCGATATAGGGGTCGAGTAGCCAAAAACATTCAGTACTTC. It translates to CASSIARYRGRVAKNIQYF.